The 14 T cell receptor beta chains in this list originate from one sample, sequenced in a study of blood T cell repertoires in COVID-19. Repertoires were generated with immunoSEQ multiplex PCR, while TCRdb's copy carries only in-frame clones and drops some. This table has roughly 350,000 clones, around nine tenths appearing once. The sequencing input was peripheral blood. These receptors originate from a woman aged 45-65 years with active or convalescent COVID-19.

This CDR3 reads CASSMRGGSYEQYF. In DNA, the CDR3 is TGTGCCAGTAGTATGAGGGGGGGCTCCTACGAGCAGTACTTC. The chain couples TRBV19 to TRBJ2-7, with D possibly matching TRBD2 (7 bases). V was shortened by 3 bases and J by 0 bases, with 9 bases between the two germline ends. The CDR3 totals 14 residues. The germline V gene has CDR1 LNHDA and CDR2 SQIVND (reference sequence).

The CDR3 nucleotides are TGTGCCAGCAGACTGGACAGGGGGCAGGACACTGAAGCTTTCTTT. This codes for CASRLDRGQDTEAFF. V and J are TRBV4-2 and TRBJ1-1; 11 bases line up with TRBD1. The CDR3 consists of 15 residues. The ends lost 6 bases at V and 3 bases at J; junction bases unmatched: 6. Germline CDR1 reads LGHNA; CDR2 reads YNFKEQ.

The DNA of the CDR3 is TGTGCCAGCAGCCCCTCAGGGGGAGAGACCCAGTACTTC. Translating gives CASSPSGGETQYF. The chain has TRBV7-3 and TRBJ2-5; 7 nucleotides agree with TRBD1. Germline trimming cut 5 bases from V and 4 bases from J; bases unmatched to any gene: 4. The germline gives CDR1 SGHTA, CDR2 FQGTGA. The length of the CDR3 is 13 residues.

V gene TRBV10-3 combines with J gene TRBJ1-2; 8 bases line up with TRBD1. Germline CDR1 and CDR2: ENHRY and SYGVKD. The CDR3 loop spans 14 amino acids. Trimming removed 8 bases from V and 3 bases from J; junction bases left unmatched: 8. CDR3 sequence reads: CAIFRTGSDYGYTF. The CDR3 region has the DNA TGTGCCATCTTTAGGACAGGGTCCGACTATGGCTACACCTTC.

The gene calls are TRBV3-1 (or the pseudogene TRBV3-2) and TRBJ2-7; D is ambiguous. CDR3 length: 12 residues. CDR1 and CDR2 from the germline V gene are LGHDT and YNNKEL (reference sequence). With 1 base removed from V and 3 bases from J, the gap between germline ends came to 4 bases. The CDR3 reads CASSQVSYEQYF. In nucleotides, the CDR3 is TGTGCCAGCAGCCAAGTCAGCTACGAGCAGTACTTC.

The CDR3 coding sequence is TGTGCCAGCAGCGTAGGTTGGCCAACCTACAATGAGCAGTTCTTC. This translates into CASSVGWPTYNEQFF. This chain uses TRBV9 with TRBJ2-1; D is unresolved. V lost 0 bases and J 2 bases, leaving 9 bases between the germline ends. The V gene's germline CDR1 is SGDLS and CDR2 YYNGEE. The CDR3 contains 15 residues. Variable domain in full (rest from reference TRBV9 and TRBJ2-1): DSGVTQTPKHLITATGQRVTLRCSPRSGDLSVYWYQQSLDQGLQFLIQYYNGEERAKGNILERFSAQQFPDLHSELNLSSLELGDSALYFCASSVGWPTYNEQFFGPGTRLTVL.

Regarding this clone: The CDR3 end shows no conserved phenylalanine or tryptophan, and so a read error is likely. It is unclear where the CDR3 begins or ends on the DNA, so no DNA is shown, and the CDR3 is as TCRdb lists it. V usage is TRBV6-2 or TRBV6-3 and J usage is TRBJ2-7; TRBD2 is taken as the D call from the table, unchecked against the DNA. The germline CDR1 and CDR2 sequences are MNHEY and SVGEGT. Inclusive of both ends, the CDR3 amounts to 11 amino acids. Here the CDR3 reads CASSSAGTQIL.

The chain employs TRBV4-2 and TRBJ2-1; possible D gene TRBD1, 5 bases. The V and J ends lost 1 base and 1 base respectively, with 14 bases between them. CDR3 length equals 17 residues. Germline V gene data show CDR1 as LGHNA and CDR2 as YNFKEQ. The DNA of the CDR3 is TGTGCCAGCAGCCAAGTAGGATCGGCAGGGTCCTACAATGAGCAGTTCTTC. Translation gives CASSQVGSAGSYNEQFF.

V gene TRBV10-3 combines with J gene TRBJ2-7; 7 bases fit TRBD1. Germline CDR1 is ENHRY and CDR2 is SYGVKD. V lost 2 bases to trimming and J lost 0 bases; unmatched junction nucleotides: 7. This CDR3 has 16 amino acids. CDR3 in amino acids: CAISERGQYSSYEQYF. The CDR3 DNA reads as TGTGCCATCAGTGAGAGGGGACAGTATTCCTCCTACGAGCAGTACTTC.

The chain is built from TRBV2 and TRBJ1-2; D is perhaps TRBD1 (5 bases). Germline CDR1 SNHLY, CDR2 FYNNEI. Trimming stripped 9 bases from V and 1 base from J, with 15 bases between. The CDR3 has 14 amino acids. This CDR3 reads CARKGPRDNYGYTF. CDR3 in DNA: TGTGCCAGGAAGGGGCCAAGGGATAACTATGGCTACACCTTC.

The chain carries TRBV11-2 and TRBJ1-4, with TRBD1 matching 8 bases. From germline, CDR1 is SGHAT and CDR2 FQNNGV. The CDR3 contains 14 residues. V dropped 5 bases and J dropped 11; count of bases not matched to a gene: 10. CDR3 residues: CASSRGQGTPKLFF. The CDR3 nucleotides are TGTGCCAGCAGCCGAGGACAGGGAACGCCGAAACTGTTTTTT.

The chain couples TRBV5-1 to TRBJ1-1; no clear D gene. Germline lookup yields CDR1 SGHRS and CDR2 YFSETQ. V was cut by 0 bases and J by 0 bases, with 6 bases left in between. The CDR3 is 14 amino acids. CDR3 nucleotide sequence: TGCGCCAGCAGCTTGGCACTCCTGAACACTGAAGCTTTCTTT. Its protein product is CASSLALLNTEAFF.

V gene TRBV6-1 combines with J gene TRBJ1-2; weak D call: TRBD1 (5 bases). Germline loops: CDR1 MNHNS, CDR2 SASEGT. Trimming shortened V by 0 bases and J by 5 bases, and 10 bases separated the two germline ends. The CDR3 sequence is 14 residues long. CDR3 sequence (DNA): TGTGCCAGCAGTGAAGCGCGGGGGGATTATGGCTACACCTTC. Residues: CASSEARGDYGYTF.

V gene TRBV6-5 combines with J gene TRBJ2-3; 7 bases align to TRBD1. Trimming removed 6 bases from V and 1 base from J; junction bases left unmatched: 7. This CDR3 has 15 amino acids. Germline assignment: CDR1 MNHEY and CDR2 SVGAGI. The CDR3 bases are TGTGCCAGCAGAAACAGGGGACAGCGCACAGATACGCAGTATTTT. It yields the protein CASRNRGQRTDTQYF.